Listed here are 29 T cell receptor beta chains from one sample, sequenced in a study of spatial heterogeneity in lung cancer. Overall study results and limits: It was found that expanded intratumoral alpha and beta TCR counts tracked tumor mutation counts.

The sample's time point: sample taken at primary tumor resection. Antigen specificity for these receptors is unknown. Each CDR3 protein is one row after TCRdb ran MiXCR on the 5' RACE reads. The sample holds 5,500 to 8,500 distinct CDR3 sequences; about an eighth are singletons and the top ten take around 8%. The specimen was lung tumor tissue, collected at surgery. All receptors come from a male donor with early-stage non-small cell lung cancer.

This clonotype showed up many times. Found in a library prepared for alpha chains, this beta chain is an off-target read, and its abundance has little meaning. This CDR3 reads CASSKGQDGSPLHF. The CDR3 DNA sequence: TGTGCCAGCAGCAAGGGACAGGATGGGTCACCCCTCCACTTT. The V call is TRBV12-3 or TRBV12-4, the J call TRBJ1-6; the match to TRBD1 covers 8 bases. This CDR3 is 14 amino acids long. V lost 6 bases to trimming and J lost 10 bases; unmatched junction nucleotides: 8.

Turning to this clonotype: This beta chain was picked up by a library intended for alpha chains and is off target, so its count carries little meaning. This chain joins TRBV28 and TRBJ2-3; no definite D call. Trimming stripped 6 bases from V and 0 bases from J, with 7 bases between. The CDR3 totals 13 residues. Germline V gives CDR1 MDHEN, CDR2 SYDVKM. Here the CDR3 DNA reads TGTGCCAGCAGGGGGTCTAGCACAGATACGCAGTATTTT. This translates into CASRGSSTDTQYF.

This clonotype appeared many times. This beta chain came through as a stray read in a library set up for alpha chains, and its size says little. The rearrangement links TRBV6-6 to TRBJ2-5; 7 positions match TRBD1. The germline CDR1 and CDR2 sequences are MNHNY and SVGAGI (reference sequence). This CDR3 comprises 15 residues. Germline trimming cut 8 bases from V and 1 base from J; bases unmatched to any gene: 10. The CDR3 loop reads CASRDSGVGQETQYF. Here the CDR3 DNA reads TGTGCCAGCCGGGACAGCGGAGTGGGCCAAGAGACCCAGTACTTC.

This clonotype occurred many times. This beta chain slipped into a library made for alpha chains as a stray read, so its size is not meaningful. The chain uses TRBV11-2 and TRBJ2-5; tentatively, D is TRBD2 (6 bases). Trimming left V 4 bases short and J 4 bases short, with 22 bases between. Germline V gene lookup returns CDR1 SGHAT and CDR2 FQNNGV. The length of the CDR3 is 17 residues. The CDR3 region has the DNA TGTGCCAGCAGCTGGGAACCGGGACTCACACCGGGAGAGACCCAGTACTTC. Protein: CASSWEPGLTPGETQYF.

This clonotype was observed at least ten times. This beta chain came through as a stray read in a library set up for alpha chains, and its size says little. The gene calls are TRBV28 and TRBJ2-1; D remains ambiguous. Germline CDR1 is MDHEN and CDR2 is SYDVKM. The V end was cut by 3 bases, the J end by 0 bases, with 6 bases between. CDR3 length: 14 residues. This CDR3 is CASSFLSSYNEQFF. CDR3 bases: TGTGCCAGCAGTTTCCTGAGCTCCTACAATGAGCAGTTCTTC.

This clonotype was seen many times. This beta chain slipped into a library made for alpha chains as a stray read, so its size is not meaningful. The chain couples TRBV20-1 to TRBJ2-3; 9 bases agree with TRBD2. CDR1 is DFQATT, CDR2 SNEGSKA, per germline (reference sequence). V trimming: 6 bases; J trimming: 5 bases; junction bases outside the gene matches: 12. The CDR3 loop spans 15 amino acids. CDR3 DNA sequence: TGCAGTGCGAATAAAGCGGGGGGAGCGGGAGATACGCAGTATTTT. It translates to CSANKAGGAGDTQYF.

On this clonotype: Being off target in a library aimed at alpha chains, this beta chain has a size of little meaning. The chain uses TRBV7-8 and TRBJ1-2; D is ambiguous. Trimming shortened V by 1 base and J by 7 bases, and 10 bases separated the two germline ends. Germline V CDR1 and CDR2: SGHVS, FQNEAQ. The CDR3 has 13 residues. CDR3 DNA sequence: TGTGCCAGCAGCTTAGGAGACGGCGTTGGCTACACCTTC. Its translation: CASSLGDGVGYTF.

Notes on this clonotype: This beta chain lies outside the target of a library built for alpha chains; its clone size means little. The chain couples TRBV6-2 or TRBV6-3 to TRBJ2-3; 13 bases fit TRBD2. The CDR3 is 15 residues long. Per germline, CDR1 MNHEY and CDR2 SVGEGT. V shed 4 bases, J shed 4 bases, and the junction held 2 bases outside the gene matches. In nucleotides, the CDR3 is TGTGCCAGCAGTTCCGGGACTAGCGGGGCAGATACGCAGTATTTT. Translating gives CASSSGTSGADTQYF.

By sample share, this clonotype is medium-sized. A library made for alpha chains picked up this beta chain off target, so its size means little. The V gene is TRBV20-1, the J gene TRBJ1-3; 7 bases map to TRBD1. The CDR3 length is 13 residues. Germline lookup yields CDR1 DFQATT and CDR2 SNEGSKA (reference sequence). Trimming at V came to 7 bases and at J to 0 bases, leaving 3 bases not matched to a gene. This CDR3 is CSVDRSSGNTIYF. CDR3 DNA: TGCAGTGTGGACAGGTCCTCTGGAAACACCATATATTTT.

This clonotype was seen ten or more times. This beta chain slipped into a library made for alpha chains as a stray read, so its size is not meaningful. V is TRBV6-5 and J is TRBJ2-1; maybe TRBD2 (5 bases). The CDR3 spans 15 residues. CDR1 and CDR2 (germline): MNHEY, SVGAGI. Trimming took off 6 bases at V and 2 bases at J, with 14 bases between the two ends. CDR3 in DNA: TGTGCCAGCAGCCCCCAGCCCGGGGCCTACAATGAGCAGTTCTTC. This gives the protein CASSPQPGAYNEQFF.

Many counts were recorded for this clonotype. This beta chain was picked up by a library intended for alpha chains and is off target, so its count carries little meaning. The genes are TRBV11-2 and TRBJ2-7; TRBD2 is a possible D gene (7 bases). Germline CDR1 reads SGHAT; CDR2 reads FQNNGV. V was cut by 5 bases and J by 7 bases, with 24 bases left in between. CDR3 length equals 16 residues. Here the CDR3 reads CASSPEGVGGRMEQYF. The DNA of the CDR3 is TGTGCCAGCAGCCCCGAGGGGGTGGGGGGGCGCATGGAGCAGTACTTC.

This clonotype was seen ten or more times. In a library made to pick up alpha chains, this beta chain is a stray read with a size that means little. As DNA, the CDR3 is TGTGCCAGTACACACAGTAGAACTTATGGCTACACCTTC. It encodes CASTHSRTYGYTF. The chain couples TRBV19 to TRBJ1-2; no reliable D call. V was shortened by 7 bases and J by 5 bases, with 14 bases between the two germline ends. Germline V lookup: CDR1 LNHDA, CDR2 SQIVND (reference sequence). The CDR3 spans 13 residues.

Note on this clonotype: Being off target in a library aimed at alpha chains, this beta chain has a size of little meaning. This chain connects TRBV7-8 to TRBJ2-1; D not certain. Trimming pared 7 bases from V and 1 base from J, leaving 17 bases between. This CDR3 comprises 16 residues. CDR1 and CDR2 (germline): SGHVS, FQNEAQ. CDR3 amino acids: CASTLLSGRSYNEQFF. In nucleotides, the CDR3 is TGTGCCAGCACCCTTTTGTCCGGACGGTCCTACAATGAGCAGTTCTTC.

By share, this clonotype ranks as medium-sized. The library was designed around alpha chains, so this beta chain is a stray read whose abundance carries little weight. CDR3 DNA sequence: TGTGCCAGCAGCTTAACACCGGGACACAGGAGTAATTCACCCCTCCACTTT. This sequence encodes CASSLTPGHRSNSPLHF. The rearrangement links TRBV7-8 to TRBJ1-6; D perhaps matches TRBD1 (6 bases). Between the trimmed V and J ends, which lost 2 bases and 6 bases, there was a span of 17 bases. Germline V gives CDR1 SGHVS, CDR2 FQNEAQ. The CDR3 runs 17 residues. Filled out from reference TRBV7-8 and TRBJ1-6, the complete variable domain reads GAGVSQSPRYKVAKRGQDVALRCDPISGHVSLFWYQQALGQGPEFLTYFQNEAQLDKSGLPSDRFFAERPEGSVSTLKIQRTQQEDSAVYLCASSLTPGHRSNSPLHFGNGTRLTVT.

Ten or more counts support this clonotype. Found in a library prepared for alpha chains, this beta chain is an off-target read, and its abundance has little meaning. The chain couples TRBV29-1 to TRBJ2-3, with D hard to call. Trimming took 4 bases from V and 3 from J, leaving 14 bases between them. The CDR3 runs to 14 residues. Germline lookup yields CDR1 SQVTM and CDR2 ANQGSEA. The CDR3 protein is CSVALSSPTDTQYF. The CDR3 DNA reads TGCAGCGTTGCCCTTTCTTCACCGACAGATACGCAGTATTTT.

This clonotype is medium-sized. This beta chain is an unintended read in a library built for alpha chains; its size means little. This chain connects TRBV20-1 to TRBJ2-1; 8 bases align to TRBD2. V was pared by 8 bases and J by 9 bases, with 39 bases of the junction left unmatched. The germline V gene encodes CDR1 DFQATT and CDR2 SNEGSKA (reference sequence). The CDR3 is made up of 22 amino acids. DNA of the CDR3: TGCAGTACTCCCCCGGCCCCCCCCAAGCCCGGGACTAGAGGGGGGATGATGGGTGAGCAGTTCTTC. Its translation: CSTPPAPPKPGTRGGMMGEQFF.

This clonotype appeared many times. This beta chain is an unintended read in a library built for alpha chains; its size means little. This chain links TRBV10-3 with TRBJ2-1; TRBD1 might be the D (6 bases). The CDR3 is 13 amino acids. Deletions cut 7 bases from V and 0 bases from J, with 7 bases between. The germline gives CDR1 ENHRY, CDR2 SYGVKD. CDR3 amino acids: CAIKGDSYNEQFF. The CDR3 bases are TGTGCCATCAAGGGGGACTCCTACAATGAGCAGTTCTTC.

This clonotype is large (0.1 to 1%). Since it is a stray read in a library aimed at alpha chains, this beta chain has a size that is not meaningful. Here the CDR3 DNA reads TGTGCCAGCAGTTTATCCTCTGGACTAATTTTTTACAATGAGCAGTTCTTC. The encoded protein is CASSLSSGLIFYNEQFF. J is TRBJ2-1 and V is TRBV27, with D possibly matching TRBD2 (6 bases). This CDR3 region has 17 residues. The V gene lost 0 bases and the J gene lost 4 bases, with 16 bases spanning the gap. Germline CDR1 and CDR2: MNHEY and SMNVEV (reference sequence).

At least ten counts were recorded for this clonotype. A library prepared for alpha chains yielded this beta chain as an off-target read; its size is of little meaning. The rearrangement joins TRBV2 to TRBJ1-1; possibly TRBD1 for D (5 bases). This CDR3 spans 13 amino acids. Trimming took off 5 bases at V and 4 bases at J, with 11 bases between the two ends. Germline V gene lookup returns CDR1 SNHLY and CDR2 FYNNEI. The DNA for the CDR3 is TGTGCCAGCAGTCGGGGGAGGGCCACTGAAGCTTTCTTT. Translating it yields CASSRGRATEAFF. Variable domain in full (rest from reference TRBV2 and TRBJ1-1): EPEVTQTPSHQVTQMGQEVILRCVPISNHLYFYWYRQILGQKVEFLVSFYNNEISEKSEIFDDQFSVERPDGSNFTLKIRSTKLEDSAMYFCASSRGRATEAFFGQGTRLTVV.

In its sample, this clonotype was seen many times. As an off-target read in a library built for alpha chains, this beta chain has a frequency of little significance. The chain uses TRBV6-2 or TRBV6-3 and TRBJ2-1; D is unresolved. This CDR3 region has 13 residues. CDR1 is MNHEY and CDR2 is SVGEGT in the germline V gene. Trimming pared 2 bases from V and 6 bases from J, leaving 8 bases between. CDR3 protein: CASSYPPANEQFF. DNA of the CDR3: TGTGCCAGCAGTTACCCCCCCGCCAATGAGCAGTTCTTC.

In its sample, this clonotype is medium-sized. Found in a library prepared for alpha chains, this beta chain is an off-target read, and its abundance has little meaning. DNA of the CDR3: TGCAGCGTTCAAGGACAGCAGAACACTGAAGCTTTCTTT. It encodes CSVQGQQNTEAFF. The chain links TRBV29-1 to TRBJ1-1; possible D gene TRBD1, 6 bases. V lost 5 bases, J lost 1 base, and 11 bases lay in between. Looked up from germline, CDR1 is SQVTM and CDR2 is ANQGSEA. The CDR3 contains 13 residues.

This clonotype has ten or more counts. The library was built for alpha chains, so this beta chain is an off-target read and its size means little. The J gene is TRBJ1-6, the V gene TRBV28; the D gene is possibly TRBD1 (6 bases). V was trimmed by 4 bases and J by 13 bases, leaving 29 bases between them. Per the germline V gene, CDR1 is MDHEN and CDR2 is SYDVKM. The length of the CDR3 is 18 residues. Here the CDR3 DNA reads TGTGCCAGCAGTTCCGGGGCGTCAGGGACAACCCGCTTGGTGCCCCTCCACTTT. Residues: CASSSGASGTTRLVPLHF.

This clonotype was picked up many times. This beta chain is an unintended read in a library built for alpha chains; its size means little. The V and J genes are TRBV5-1 and TRBJ2-1; maybe TRBD2 (6 bases). CDR1 is SGHRS, CDR2 YFSETQ, per germline. CDR3 size: 16 residues. V lost 0 bases, J lost 7 bases, and 17 bases lay in between. The CDR3 sequence: CASSLAGGLAWNEQFF. The CDR3 DNA reads TGCGCCAGCAGCTTGGCCGGAGGGTTGGCGTGGAATGAGCAGTTCTTC.

By share of the sample, this clonotype is medium-sized. In a library made to pick up alpha chains, this beta chain is a stray read with a size that means little. The genes are TRBV27 and TRBJ2-7; no firm D call. Trimming removed 4 bases at V and 4 bases at J, with 11 bases between. The CDR3 is made up of 13 amino acids. Germline V gene lookup returns CDR1 MNHEY and CDR2 SMNVEV (reference sequence). The CDR3 loop reads CASSSGRGYEQYV. CDR3 DNA: TGTGCCAGCAGTTCCGGCCGTGGATACGAGCAGTACGTC.

This clonotype appeared many times. The library was designed around alpha chains, so this beta chain is a stray read whose abundance carries little weight. V and J are TRBV28 and TRBJ2-7; 16 bases match TRBD2. CDR3 size: 16 residues. Germline lookup yields CDR1 MDHEN and CDR2 SYDVKM. Unmatched junction bases numbered 7, after V lost 2 bases and J lost 9 bases. CDR3 coding DNA: TGTGCCAGCAGTTTACCGGGACTAGCGGGAGGGCAGCGGCAGTACTTC. It specifies CASSLPGLAGGQRQYF.

This clonotype was counted at least ten times. A library made for alpha chains picked up this beta chain off target, so its size means little. The chain couples TRBV28 to TRBJ2-1; TRBD1 might be the D (6 bases). The germline gives CDR1 MDHEN, CDR2 SYDVKM. The CDR3 spans 17 residues. Trimming left V 2 bases short and J 4 bases short, with 18 bases between. The CDR3 nucleotides are TGTGCCAGCAGTTTAGAAAGGGGGAGAAGTGAATACAATGAGCAGTTCTTC. It yields the protein CASSLERGRSEYNEQFF.

There are many counts of this clonotype. This beta chain turned up in a library designed for alpha chains; as an off-target read, its abundance says little. This rearrangement joins TRBV11-3 to TRBJ2-1; no clear D. Trimming took 1 base from V and 3 from J, leaving 4 bases between them. The CDR3 contains 13 residues. Per germline, CDR1 SGHNT and CDR2 YENEEA. CDR3 nucleotide sequence: TGTGCCAGCAGCTTAGGGGGCTACAATGAGCAGTTCTTC. It encodes CASSLGGYNEQFF. Using reference TRBV11-3 and TRBJ2-1 for the parts outside the CDR3, the full variable domain is EAGVVQSPRYKIIEKKQPVAFWCNPISGHNTLYWYLQNLGQGPELLIRYENEEAVDDSQLPKDRFSAERLKGVDSTLKIQPAELGDSAVYLCASSLGGYNEQFFGPGTRLTVL.

In this sample, this clonotype is medium-sized (0.01 to 0.1%). This beta chain is a stray sequence in a library constructed for alpha chains; its clone size is not meaningful. The V gene is TRBV3-1, the J gene TRBJ2-3; 10 bases are shared with TRBD2. The CDR3 contains 17 residues. Germline CDR1 reads LGHDT; CDR2 reads YNNKEL (reference sequence). J was trimmed by 2 bases and V by 4 bases; bases with no gene match: 9. CDR3 residues: CASSLSPLAGITDTQYF. The CDR3 DNA reads TGTGCCAGCAGCCTCTCCCCACTAGCGGGGATCACAGATACGCAGTATTTT.

This clonotype occurred a few times. This beta chain is an unintended read in a library built for alpha chains; its size means little. The rearrangement joins TRBV6-2 or TRBV6-3 to TRBJ2-1; unclear D gene. Between the trimmed V and J ends, which lost 2 bases and 0 bases, there was a span of 8 bases. Germline V lookup: CDR1 MNHEY, CDR2 SVGEGT. The length of the CDR3 is 15 residues. CDR3 nucleotide sequence: TGTGCCAGCAGTTACGTCCATAGCTCCTACAATGAGCAGTTCTTC. This encodes CASSYVHSSYNEQFF.